The subject of this entry is one T cell receptor (beta chain). The data were obtained in a study of blood T cell repertoires in COVID-19. Study background: The samples span acute and convalescent COVID-19 from the United States, Italy and Spain. In each case, the material was cDNA or gDNA derived from T cells, B-cell-depleted T cells, or PBMCs.

The germline V gene has CDR1 SGHRS and CDR2 YFSETQ. J was trimmed by 6 bases and V by 2 bases; bases with no gene match: 5. This CDR3 is 15 amino acids long. Per the original data handling: Amplification of reference gene primers provided the estimated nucleated cell counts. Method: immunoSEQ multiplex PCR; TCRdb's copy keeps in-frame clones and lacks some. D and trimming come from the DNA, and the V and J calls and clone size come from that table. The sample lists under 200,000 clones; 70% to 90% were seen once. What was sequenced was peripheral blood. This chain uses TRBV5-1 with TRBJ2-2; 9 nucleotides agree with TRBD2. This TCR derives from a man aged 45-65 years with active or convalescent COVID-19. The CDR3 loop reads CASSFFSGSAGELFF. The CDR3 DNA reads as TGCGCCAGCAGCTTTTTTAGCGGGAGCGCCGGGGAGCTGTTTTTT.